This entry concerns a single T cell receptor (beta chain). This entry is derived from a study of T cell responses to AZD1222 COVID-19 vaccine. Libraries were prepared by immunoSEQ multiplex PCR; TCRdb keeps only in-frame clonotypes and omits some of them. The sample has tens of thousands of clones; around three quarters are singletons. With V trimmed by 4 bases and J by 10 bases, 9 bases remained unmatched. The CDR3 length is 13 residues. The germline V gene encodes CDR1 SGHTS and CDR2 YDEGEE. This chain connects TRBV5-8 to TRBJ1-2; TRBD1 agrees at 8 bases. The sample was peripheral blood, taken 28 days after the second AZD1222 dose. The clonotype originates from an adult who received the AZD1222 COVID-19 vaccine. The CDR3 reads CASSTGQGRVYTF. CDR3 nucleotide sequence: TGTGCCAGCAGCACCGGACAGGGACGAGTCTACACCTTC.